This entry is about one TCR beta chain. CDR3-region Arm-PCR and iRepertoire HTBI primers produced the TCR beta libraries. TCRdb recomputed calls from the multiplex PCR reads with MiXCR, one row per CDR3 protein. The sample shows some 500,000 distinct CDR3 sequences, 13% of them seen only once. This specimen comes from a study of regulatory T cells in long-lasting Graves disease. Time point denoted: newly diagnosed GD, antithyroid drugs for less than 3 months. After RNA was extracted from PBMCs, the TCR library was made from it. A blood draw put around 9.1 milliliters of peripheral blood into EDTA tubes. The CDR3 covers 12 residues. V was cut by 8 bases and J by 6 bases, with 13 bases left in between. In germline, CDR1 is SNHLY, CDR2 FYNNEI. In addition, the sample was reused for a study of T cells in Graves' hyperthyroidism and ophthalmopathy. That source reports: Carried out on the TCR CDR3, a first-round RT-PCR used the HTBI primer set.

The material was peripheral blood mononuclear cells (PBMCs), obtained at new diagnosis, from a patient treated with antithyroid drugs. This TCR was sampled from a man aged 25-40 years with Graves disease. J is TRBJ2-5 and V is TRBV2, with D maybe TRBD1 (6 bases). CDR3 in amino acids: CASQQGGQTQYF. Here the CDR3 DNA reads TGTGCCAGCCAACAGGGCGGTCAGACCCAGTACTTC. Combining the CDR3 with reference TRBV2 and TRBJ2-5 gives the whole variable domain EPEVTQTPSHQVTQMGQEVILRCVPISNHLYFYWYRQILGQKVEFLVSFYNNEISEKSEIFDDQFSVERPDGSNFTLKIRSTKLEDSAMYFCASQQGGQTQYFGPGTRLLVL.